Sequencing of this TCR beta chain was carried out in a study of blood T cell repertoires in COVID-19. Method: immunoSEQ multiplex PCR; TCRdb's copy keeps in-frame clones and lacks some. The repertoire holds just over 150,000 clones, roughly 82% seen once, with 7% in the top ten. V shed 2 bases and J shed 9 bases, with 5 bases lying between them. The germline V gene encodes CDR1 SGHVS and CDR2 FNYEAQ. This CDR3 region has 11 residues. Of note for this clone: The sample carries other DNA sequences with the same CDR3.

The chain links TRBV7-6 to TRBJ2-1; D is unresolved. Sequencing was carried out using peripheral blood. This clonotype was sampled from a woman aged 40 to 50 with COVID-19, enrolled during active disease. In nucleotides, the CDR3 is TGTGCCAGCAGCTTAACGAGTGAGCAGTTCTTC. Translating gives CASSLTSEQFF. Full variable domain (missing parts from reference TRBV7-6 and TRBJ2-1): GAGVSQSPRYKVTKRGQDVALRCDPISGHVSLYWYRQALGQGPEFLTYFNYEAQQDKSGLPNDRFSAERPEGSISTLTIQRTEQRDSAMYRCASSLTSEQFFGPGTRLTVL.